The next 5 T cell receptor beta chains were all read from a single sample in a study of blood T cell repertoires in COVID-19 (dated by TCRdb to 2018 to 2020). Library construction relied on the immunoSEQ multiplex PCR assay. This is the immuneACCESS table as TCRdb keeps it, with only in-frame sequences that have V and J called. A part of the clones is gone; compared with another copy, unresolved V genes explain less than half, and the rest is unexplained. The table for this sample lists around 270,000 clones; approximately 90% of them were counted only once. The ten largest clones represent roughly 4% of the sample. Specimen: peripheral blood. Every receptor here comes from a man aged 60-69 years who had recovered from COVID-19.

This chain joins TRBV4-2 and TRBJ1-4; D not resolved. Looked up from germline, CDR1 is LGHNA and CDR2 is YNFKEQ. Trimming took off 0 bases at V and 8 bases at J, with 16 bases between the two ends. There are 16 residues in the CDR3. This CDR3 is CASSQDWSGLKEKLFF. The CDR3 coding sequence is TGTGCCAGCAGCCAAGATTGGTCGGGGTTGAAGGAAAAACTGTTTTTT.

The chain is built from TRBV6-5 and TRBJ1-4; 9 bases match TRBD1. This CDR3 has 15 amino acids. Germline CDR1 and CDR2: MNHEY and SVGAGI. V was pared by 7 bases and J by 7 bases, with 10 bases of the junction left unmatched. This chain's CDR3 is CASNLIQGAGEKLFF. The CDR3 bases are TGTGCCAGCAACCTAATACAGGGGGCAGGTGAAAAACTGTTTTTT.

The CDR3 DNA reads as TGCGCCAGCAGCTTTGCCGACAGTCTGAACACTGAAGCTTTCTTT. It encodes CASSFADSLNTEAFF. This chain uses TRBV5-1 with TRBJ1-1, with D perhaps matching TRBD1 (5 bases). The CDR3 length is 15 residues. CDR1 and CDR2 (germline): SGHRS, YFSETQ. V lost 2 bases, J lost 0 bases, and 11 bases lay in between.

Only a few counts were recorded for this clone. The chain couples TRBV11-2 to TRBJ2-2; possible D gene TRBD1, 6 bases. CDR1 and CDR2 (germline): SGHAT, FQNNGV. This CDR3 spans 15 amino acids. Trimming pared 5 bases from V and 5 bases from J, leaving 15 bases between. CDR3 sequence reads: CASSIRQDLTGELFF. The DNA for the CDR3 is TGTGCCAGCAGCATCCGACAGGACCTTACCGGGGAGCTGTTTTTT. Together with reference TRBV11-2 and TRBJ2-2, the CDR3 gives the full variable domain: EAGVAQSPRYKIIEKRQSVAFWCNPISGHATLYWYQQILGQGPKLLIQFQNNGVVDDSQLPKDRFSAERLKGVDSTLKIQPAKLEDSAVYLCASSIRQDLTGELFFGEGSRLTVL.

This clone appeared once. The J gene is TRBJ2-1, the V gene TRBV19; 7 bases are shared with TRBD1. Looked up from germline, CDR1 is LNHDA and CDR2 is SQIVND (reference sequence). The CDR3 has 13 residues. V was clipped by 7 bases and J by 7 bases; unmatched bases: 7. The CDR3 loop is CASIGPTGNEQFF. In DNA form, the CDR3 reads TGTGCCAGTATAGGGCCGACAGGGAATGAGCAGTTCTTC.